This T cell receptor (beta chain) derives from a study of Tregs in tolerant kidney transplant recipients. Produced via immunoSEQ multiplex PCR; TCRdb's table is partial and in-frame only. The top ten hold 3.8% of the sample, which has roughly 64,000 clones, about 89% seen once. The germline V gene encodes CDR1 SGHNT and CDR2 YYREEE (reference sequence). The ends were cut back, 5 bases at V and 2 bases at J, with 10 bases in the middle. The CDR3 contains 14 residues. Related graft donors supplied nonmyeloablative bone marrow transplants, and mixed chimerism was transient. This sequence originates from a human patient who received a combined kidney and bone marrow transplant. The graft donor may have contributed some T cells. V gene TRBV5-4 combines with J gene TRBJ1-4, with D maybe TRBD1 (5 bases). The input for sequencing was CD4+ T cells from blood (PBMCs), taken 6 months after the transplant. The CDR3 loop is CASSRDSTNEKLFF. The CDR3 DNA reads TGTGCCAGCAGTCGGGACTCTACTAATGAAAAACTGTTTTTT.